One sample yielded the 32 T cell receptor beta chains listed below, sequenced in a study of blood T cell repertoires in COVID-19. The table came from immunoSEQ multiplex PCR; TCRdb's copy has only in-frame clones and leaves some out. The table has more than 250,000 clones, around 85% seen once. Sequencing was done on a sample of peripheral blood. These receptors were taken from a woman younger than 45 who had recovered from COVID-19.

This clone was observed a single time. V gene TRBV6-5 combines with J gene TRBJ1-5, with unresolved D. The CDR3 contains 12 residues. Germline V gives CDR1 MNHEY, CDR2 SVGAGI. Trimming removed 6 bases from V and 4 bases from J, with 7 bases in between. The CDR3 coding sequence is TGTGCCAGCAGCCTACTAAATCAGCCCCAGCATTTT. As protein: CASSLLNQPQHF.

The chain couples TRBV2 to TRBJ1-2; possibly TRBD1 for D (5 bases). The germline V gene has CDR1 SNHLY and CDR2 FYNNEI. V lost 0 bases and J 3 bases, leaving 20 bases between the germline ends. There are 18 residues in the CDR3. This CDR3 is CASSEARSQGGGDYGYTF. The CDR3 region has the DNA TGTGCCAGCAGTGAAGCCCGGTCGCAGGGTGGAGGGGACTATGGCTACACCTTC.

The V call is TRBV15, the J call TRBJ1-2; D is ambiguous. This CDR3 contains 14 residues. Germline CDR1 and CDR2: LNHNV and YYDKDF (reference sequence). Deletions cut 4 bases from V and 7 bases from J, with 16 bases between. CDR3 nucleotide sequence: TGTGCCACCAGCATCTCCCGGGGTCGAGGTGGCTACACCTTC. This codes for CATSISRGRGGYTF.

This clone is a singleton in its sample. The chain uses TRBV12-3 or TRBV12-4 and TRBJ2-5; TRBD1 agrees at 8 bases. Germline trimming cut 5 bases from V and 9 bases from J; bases unmatched to any gene: 5. The CDR3 sequence is 12 residues long. The CDR3 region is CASSLHRGSQYF. The CDR3 nucleotides read TGTGCCAGCAGTCTCCACAGGGGGTCCCAGTACTTC.

The chain carries TRBV5-8 and TRBJ2-7; D remains unclear. Between the trimmed V and J ends, which lost 2 bases and 6 bases, there was a span of 12 bases. The CDR3 loop spans 13 amino acids. Germline CDR1 is SGHTS and CDR2 is YDEGEE. This chain's CDR3 is CASSFDIVGEQYF. CDR3 in DNA: TGTGCCAGCAGCTTCGACATCGTTGGCGAGCAGTACTTC. The full variable domain, with the rest looked up from reference TRBV5-8 and TRBJ2-7, is EAGVTQSPTHLIKTRGQQATLRCSPISGHTSVYWYQQALGLGLQFLLWYDEGEERNRGNFPPRFSGRQFPNYSSELNVNALELEDSALYLCASSFDIVGEQYFGPGTRLTVT.

The chain employs TRBV6-5 and TRBJ2-1, with a weak D call TRBD1 (5 bases). Trimming stripped 5 bases from V and 4 bases from J, with 12 bases between. This CDR3 has 14 residues. Germline loops: CDR1 MNHEY, CDR2 SVGAGI. The CDR3 bases are TGTGCCAGCAGTCTTTCCCGACAGTACAATGAGCAGTTCTTC. Amino acids: CASSLSRQYNEQFF.

The chain combines TRBV28 with TRBJ2-1; 13 positions agree with TRBD2. The CDR3 consists of 14 residues. V gave up 6 bases and J gave up 4 bases; unmatched junction bases: 0. Germline values: CDR1 MDHEN, CDR2 SYDVKM. The CDR3 sequence: CASRGLAGYNEQFF. The CDR3 bases are TGTGCCAGCAGGGGACTAGCGGGGTACAATGAGCAGTTCTTC.

The rearrangement joins TRBV19 to TRBJ2-7; TRBD2 matches 7 bases. CDR3 length equals 13 residues. Germline V gives CDR1 LNHDA, CDR2 SQIVND (reference sequence). J was trimmed by 2 bases and V by 6 bases; bases with no gene match: 4. In DNA form, the CDR3 reads TGTGCCAGTAGCGGCGGGAGCCCCTACGAGCAGTACTTC. Encoded protein: CASSGGSPYEQYF.

This CDR3 is CASSNSAAAHTQYF. CDR3 sequence (DNA): TGTGCCAGCAGTAATAGCGCGGCCGCACATACGCAGTATTTT. J is TRBJ2-3 and V is TRBV28, with D possibly TRBD2 on 5 matching bases. The germline gives CDR1 MDHEN, CDR2 SYDVKM. The CDR3 totals 14 residues. V was trimmed by 5 bases and J by 7 bases, leaving 16 bases between them.

V usage is TRBV27 and J usage is TRBJ2-1; 10 bases match TRBD1. The CDR3 has 16 amino acids. The V segment lost 0 bases and the J segment 7 bases; nucleotides outside the gene matches: 6. Per germline, CDR1 MNHEY and CDR2 SMNVEV (reference sequence). CDR3 DNA sequence: TGTGCCAGCAGTTTATCGGCGGGACAGGGGATGAATGAGCAGTTCTTC. This gives the protein CASSLSAGQGMNEQFF.

J is TRBJ2-1 and V is TRBV6-1, with D possibly matching TRBD2 (5 bases). The CDR3 sequence is 14 residues long. Germline V lookup: CDR1 MNHNS, CDR2 SASEGT. Trimming cost V 2 bases and J 4 bases, with 9 bases left between them. The CDR3 DNA follows: TGTGCCAGCAGTGAAAAGGAGGAGTACAATGAGCAGTTCTTC. This codes for CASSEKEEYNEQFF.

A few counts support this clone. The CDR3 is CASRNRGYLNDEQYF. DNA of the CDR3: TGTGCCAGCAGGAACAGGGGGTATTTGAACGACGAGCAGTACTTC. The V and J genes are TRBV2 and TRBJ2-7, with 8 bases aligning to TRBD1. Germline CDR1 reads SNHLY; CDR2 reads FYNNEI. V shed 6 bases, J shed 5 bases, and the junction held 12 bases outside the gene matches. The CDR3 sequence is 15 residues long.

The chain uses TRBV2 and TRBJ2-4; the match to TRBD1 covers 7 bases. Looked up from germline, CDR1 is SNHLY and CDR2 is FYNNEI. V gave up 4 bases and J gave up 1 base; unmatched junction bases: 19. The CDR3 sequence is 20 residues long. The CDR3 loop is CASSGSSDRAGGEAKNIQYF. CDR3 nucleotide sequence: TGTGCCAGCAGTGGGTCAAGCGACAGGGCAGGTGGAGAGGCCAAAAACATTCAGTACTTC.

The chain joins TRBV30 to TRBJ1-6, with D unresolved. The CDR3 runs 14 residues. Trimming removed 3 bases at V and 7 bases at J, with 13 bases between. The germline CDR1 and CDR2 sequences are GTSNPN and SVGIG (reference sequence). Here the CDR3 DNA reads TGTGCCTGGAGCTTAGGAGTTTCCAATTCACCCCTCCACTTT. This sequence encodes CAWSLGVSNSPLHF.

This rearrangement joins TRBV28 to TRBJ2-7; tentatively, D is TRBD1 (5 bases). The CDR3 contains 13 residues. Germline CDR1 and CDR2: MDHEN and SYDVKM. V was clipped by 8 bases and J by 0 bases, with 11 bases between them. The DNA for the CDR3 is TGTGCCAGCGGTGAGACAGCCTCCTACGAGCAGTACTTC. It encodes CASGETASYEQYF.

The J gene is TRBJ2-7, the V gene TRBV28, with 9 bases aligning to TRBD2. The CDR3 loop spans 14 amino acids. The V and J ends lost 6 bases and 5 bases, in that order; junction bases with no gene match: 8. In germline, CDR1 is MDHEN, CDR2 SYDVKM. The DNA of the CDR3 is TGTGCCAGCAGGGGTAGCGGGAGTTTCCACGAGCAGTACTTC. It specifies CASRGSGSFHEQYF.

This chain joins TRBV27 and TRBJ2-5; D is perhaps TRBD1 (5 bases). CDR3 length: 15 residues. CDR1 MNHEY and CDR2 SMNVEV come from the germline V gene (reference sequence). Between the trimmed V and J ends, which lost 6 bases and 0 bases, there was a span of 14 bases. The CDR3: CASRRSGNDQETQYF. CDR3 nucleotides: TGTGCCAGCAGACGATCAGGGAACGACCAAGAGACCCAGTACTTC.

The CDR3, as DNA: TGTGCTAGTGGACCGGGACAGGGCCTCAATGAGCAGTTCTTC. This gives the protein CASGPGQGLNEQFF. This chain connects TRBV12-5 to TRBJ2-1; 9 nucleotides agree with TRBD1. The V and J ends lost 6 bases and 6 bases, in that order; junction bases with no gene match: 6. Germline lookup yields CDR1 LGHNT and CDR2 FRNRAP. The length of the CDR3 is 14 residues.

The chain joins TRBV13 to TRBJ2-2; D possibly corresponds to TRBD2 (6 bases). Trimming cost V 5 bases and J 5 bases, with 21 bases left between them. Germline V gives CDR1 PRHDT, CDR2 FYEKMQ (reference sequence). There are 17 residues in the CDR3. The CDR3: CASSPELAREGTGELFF. The DNA of the CDR3 is TGTGCCAGCAGCCCCGAGCTAGCGAGAGAGGGGACCGGGGAGCTGTTTTTT.

This clone was counted a single time. The V and J genes are TRBV5-1 and TRBJ1-2, with 8 bases that match TRBD1. The V segment lost 4 bases and the J segment 8 bases; nucleotides outside the gene matches: 13. Per the germline V gene, CDR1 is SGHRS and CDR2 is YFSETQ. This CDR3 is 15 amino acids long. CDR3 residues: CASSAQTGDYGGYTF. CDR3 DNA sequence: TGCGCCAGCAGCGCCCAGACAGGGGACTATGGGGGCTACACCTTC. The whole variable domain, remainder taken from reference TRBV5-1 and TRBJ1-2, is KAGVTQTPRYLIKTRGQQVTLSCSPISGHRSVSWYQQTPGQGLQFLFEYFSETQRNKGNFPGRFSGRQFSNSRSEMNVSTLELGDSALYLCASSAQTGDYGGYTFGSGTRLTVV.

The V call is TRBV28, the J call TRBJ1-2, with 9 bases that match TRBD1. Trimming took 5 bases from V and 4 from J; bases not matched to a gene: 8. Germline V gene lookup returns CDR1 MDHEN and CDR2 SYDVKM. There are 15 residues in the CDR3. The CDR3 sequence: CASSPRGQGGYGYTF. CDR3 DNA: TGTGCCAGCAGTCCCCGGGGACAGGGCGGCTATGGCTACACCTTC.

The count of this clone is one. The J gene is TRBJ2-7, the V gene TRBV28, with 9 bases fitting TRBD2. CDR1 MDHEN and CDR2 SYDVKM come from the germline V gene. This CDR3 is built from 14 residues. J was trimmed by 4 bases and V by 2 bases; bases with no gene match: 3. CDR3 residues: CASSLGGRGYEQYF. The CDR3 DNA is TGTGCCAGCAGTTTAGGCGGGAGGGGGTACGAGCAGTACTTC.

The table lists this clone with a count of one. The chain employs TRBV6-5 and TRBJ2-2; D is possibly TRBD2 (5 bases). This CDR3 is built from 14 residues. Trimming removed 7 bases at V and 3 bases at J, with 12 bases between. CDR1 is MNHEY and CDR2 is SVGAGI in the germline V gene. Here the CDR3 DNA reads TGTGCCAGCATTAAGGAGCGGTACACCGGGGAGCTGTTTTTT. Its translation is CASIKERYTGELFF.

The rearrangement links TRBV7-3 to TRBJ2-1; D possibly corresponds to TRBD2 (6 bases). The length of the CDR3 is 13 residues. Trimming took 5 bases from V and 4 from J, leaving 9 bases between them. Germline lookup yields CDR1 SGHTA and CDR2 FQGTGA. CDR3 in DNA: TGTGCCAGCAGCATGACTAGTTACAATGAGCAGTTCTTC. It specifies CASSMTSYNEQFF. The full variable domain, in which reference TRBV7-3 and TRBJ2-1 provide the parts outside the CDR3, is GAGVSQTPSNKVTEKGKYVELRCDPISGHTALYWYRQSLGQGPEFLIYFQGTGAADDSGLPNDRFFAVRPEGSVSTLKIQRTERGDSAVYLCASSMTSYNEQFFGPGTRLTVL.

This clone was counted a few times. CDR3 DNA: TGTGCTAGTGGCAGGACTAGCGTAGGCGAGCAGTACTTC. Translation: CASGRTSVGEQYF. The rearrangement links TRBV12-5 to TRBJ2-7, with 9 bases aligning to TRBD2. Germline values: CDR1 LGHNT, CDR2 FRNRAP. The CDR3 has 13 amino acids. V shed 6 bases, J shed 6 bases, and the junction held 6 bases outside the gene matches.

J is TRBJ2-7 and V is TRBV3-1 (or the pseudogene TRBV3-2); 16 positions match TRBD2. This CDR3 is 17 amino acids long. Germline V gene lookup returns CDR1 LGHDT and CDR2 YNNKEL (reference sequence). The J segment lost 7 bases and the V segment lost 0 bases, leaving 6 bases of the junction unmatched. CDR3 sequence reads: CASSQDGTSGGAKEQYF. In DNA form, the CDR3 reads TGTGCCAGCAGCCAAGACGGGACTAGCGGGGGGGCGAAAGAGCAGTACTTC.

The chain recombines TRBV11-1 with TRBJ1-1; D uncertain. V lost 3 bases and J 6 bases, leaving 14 bases between the germline ends. CDR1 and CDR2 from the germline V gene are SGHAT and FQDESV (reference sequence). The CDR3 length is 14 residues. This CDR3 is CASSFGREYAEAFF. The CDR3 nucleotides read TGTGCCAGCAGCTTCGGACGGGAATACGCTGAAGCTTTCTTT.

This rearrangement joins TRBV19 to TRBJ2-3; 8 bases agree with TRBD2. After removal of 1 base from V and 6 bases from J, the junction contained 9 bases not matched to a gene. CDR1 and CDR2 from the germline V gene are LNHDA and SQIVND (reference sequence). The CDR3 runs to 16 residues. The CDR3 coding sequence is TGTGCCAGTAGTATAGGGGGGGGAGCGGGAGCCGATACGCAGTATTTT. Amino acids: CASSIGGGAGADTQYF. The full variable domain, its missing parts supplied by reference TRBV19 and TRBJ2-3, is DGGITQSPKYLFRKEGQNVTLSCEQNLNHDAMYWYRQDPGQGLRLIYYSQIVNDFQKGDIAEGYSVSREKKESFPLTVTSAQKNPTAFYLCASSIGGGAGADTQYFGPGTRLTVL.

V and J are TRBV14 and TRBJ1-1, with D tentatively TRBD1 (5 bases). Germline values: CDR1 SGHDN, CDR2 FVKESK. CDR3 length equals 17 residues. With 0 bases removed from V and 5 bases from J, the gap between germline ends came to 19 bases. Written as DNA, the CDR3 is TGTGCCAGCAGCCAAGAGAGGTCATTAAGGGGCGTGACTGAAGCTTTCTTT. Protein: CASSQERSLRGVTEAFF.

J is TRBJ2-5 and V is TRBV11-2; 11 nucleotides line up with TRBD2. This CDR3 is 16 amino acids long. Germline V lookup: CDR1 SGHAT, CDR2 FQNNGV. Trimming removed 1 base from V and 5 bases from J; junction bases left unmatched: 6. The CDR3 nucleotides are TGTGCCAGCAGCTTAGTTAGCGGGGGGGCCGGGGAGACCCAGTACTTC. Translated: CASSLVSGGAGETQYF.

The J gene is TRBJ2-7, the V gene TRBV4-1; TRBD2 is a possible D gene (5 bases). V gave up 1 base and J gave up 0 bases, with 13 bases separating them. This CDR3 has 16 amino acids. The germline CDR1 and CDR2 sequences are MGHRA and YSYEKL. CDR3 bases: TGCGCCAGCAGCCAAGCACTAGTGACACACTCCTACGAGCAGTACTTC. Protein: CASSQALVTHSYEQYF.

The chain links TRBV4-1 to TRBJ1-5; the D is unclear. The ends were cut back, 0 bases at V and 13 bases at J, with 13 bases in the middle. Germline lookup yields CDR1 MGHRA and CDR2 YSYEKL. This CDR3 has 13 residues. As DNA, the CDR3 is TGCGCCAGCAGCCAAGATCTTAGTAGCCGACAGCATTTT. Its translation: CASSQDLSSRQHF.